This paragraph reports one TCR beta chain. Sequencing was performed with immunoSEQ multiplex PCR; in TCRdb, only in-frame clones are kept and a portion is missing. The sample includes about 190,000 clones, around 89% seen only once; the top ten take 0.62%. The sample is drawn from a study of blood T cell repertoires in COVID-19. Sequenced material: peripheral blood. The source of this sequence is a man aged 50 or older with acute or convalescent COVID-19.

The CDR3 protein is CASSIGSGARTDTQYF. CDR3 sequence (DNA): TGTGCCAGTAGTATAGGGAGCGGGGCCCGCACAGATACGCAGTATTTT. The chain uses TRBV19 and TRBJ2-3; the match to TRBD2 covers 7 bases. Germline loops: CDR1 LNHDA, CDR2 SQIVND (reference sequence). There are 16 residues in the CDR3. Trimming cost V 1 base and J 1 base; bases outside gene matches: 5.